This T cell receptor beta chain was documented in a study of shared clonotypes between healthy human individuals. The germline V gene encodes CDR1 SGHRS and CDR2 YFSETQ. V gave up 4 bases and J gave up 7 bases, with 12 bases separating them. This CDR3 has 13 residues. CD45RO negativity and positive selection for CCR7 defined naive CD8 cells, a population that excluded terminally differentiated effector memory CD45RA+ cells. Over several immunoSEQ plates, each subset's genomic DNA was distributed in even portions. Measured with immunoSEQ multiplex PCR; TCRdb has only the in-frame clones, and not every one. The sample has some 580,000 clones; 98% are singletons.

What was sequenced was naive CD8+ T cells sorted from blood. The clonotype originates from a man between 25 and 39 years old in good health. The gene calls are TRBV5-1 and TRBJ2-1, with D unclear. CDR3 in DNA: TGCGCCAGCAGCCCCCCCGGCAGTAATGAGCAGTTCTTC. Protein: CASSPPGSNEQFF. The variable domain in full, completed from reference TRBV5-1 and TRBJ2-1, reads KAGVTQTPRYLIKTRGQQVTLSCSPISGHRSVSWYQQTPGQGLQFLFEYFSETQRNKGNFPGRFSGRQFSNSRSEMNVSTLELGDSALYLCASSPPGSNEQFFGPGTRLTVL.